Given below is one T cell receptor beta chain in context. The record originates from a study of blood T cell repertoires in COVID-19. Study-wide background: Samples came from the United States, Italy and Spain, spanning acute and convalescent COVID-19.

TCRdb's table, derived via immunoSEQ multiplex PCR, lists solely in-frame clones and lacks some. The sample shows about 300,000 clones, 85% of them seen only once. No more than 2 weeks before study entry, exposed participants had met a case of COVID-19. The TCR sequence derives from a woman under 40 who had been exposed to COVID-19. Sequencing was done on a sample of PBMCs or T cells enriched from blood (not recorded which).

Here the CDR3 reads CASSSGVGRDWMETQYF. CDR3 in DNA: TGTGCCAGCAGCTCGGGGGTTGGGCGGGATTGGATGGAGACCCAGTACTTC. V usage is TRBV7-8 and J usage is TRBJ2-5, with D possibly being TRBD2 (6 bases). Germline V lookup: CDR1 SGHVS, CDR2 FQNEAQ. There are 17 residues in the CDR3. V was clipped by 4 bases and J by 5 bases, with 23 bases between them.